Listed below are T cell receptor beta chains from one sample, sequenced in a study of T cells after yellow fever vaccination. A single record per CDR3 protein comes from TCRdb applying MiXCR to the 5' RACE reads. Here the sample spans 11,000 to 15,000 distinct CDR3 sequences, approximately 6.8% being singletons. The input for sequencing was PBMCs, either bulk or a sorted T-cell subset (CD4+, CD8+, memory, or dextramer-sorted; not recorded which), taken on the day of the yellow fever booster vaccination. These TCRs come from a man aged 18 to 30 who received the YFV17D yellow fever vaccine. The conserved cysteine and the conserved F or W are not part of the CDR3 here. The order of the fields is J gene, V gene, CDR3 protein.

j_call: TRBJ1-1
v_call: TRBV5-1
cdr3_aa: ASSLGDRIPTEAF

j_call: TRBJ2-5
v_call: TRBV7-3
cdr3_aa: ASSFGGGETQY

j_call: TRBJ2-1
v_call: TRBV6-6
cdr3_aa: ATSGLVFHNEQF

j_call: TRBJ2-1
v_call: TRBV10-3
cdr3_aa: AISAAGMSYNEQF

j_call: TRBJ1-1
v_call: TRBV10-3
cdr3_aa: AISEGSLSPAF

j_call: TRBJ1-1
v_call: TRBV5-1
cdr3_aa: ASTHSGSNTEAF

j_call: TRBJ2-6
v_call: TRBV6-5
cdr3_aa: AGSGDLLGAGTNVLT

j_call: TRBJ1-1
v_call: TRBV4-1
cdr3_aa: ASSRPPRTENTEAF

j_call: TRBJ1-6
v_call: TRBV5-1
cdr3_aa: ASSLTHSGTGVNSPLH

j_call: TRBJ2-2
v_call: TRBV20-1
cdr3_aa: SAWTTNTGELF

j_call: TRBJ2-5
v_call: TRBV24-1
cdr3_aa: ATSAPESGDVETQY

j_call: TRBJ2-3
v_call: TRBV5-1
cdr3_aa: ASSLLDGGADTQY

j_call: TRBJ1-6
v_call: TRBV5-1
cdr3_aa: ASSLGQGANSPLH

j_call: TRBJ2-5
v_call: TRBV4-1
cdr3_aa: ASSQVNLVTFETQY

j_call: TRBJ1-1
v_call: TRBV6-2/TRBV6-3
cdr3_aa: ASSYRPGYYEAF

j_call: TRBJ2-5
v_call: TRBV20-1
cdr3_aa: SARDSKRGWTQY

j_call: TRBJ2-1
v_call: TRBV7-3
cdr3_aa: ASSFTGGLGNEQF

j_call: TRBJ2-1
v_call: TRBV12-3/TRBV12-4
cdr3_aa: ASSGTFNEQF

j_call: TRBJ2-3
v_call: TRBV6-2/TRBV6-3
cdr3_aa: ASSYSMDRHTDTQY

j_call: TRBJ2-3
v_call: TRBV20-1
cdr3_aa: SAPWTSGGADTQY

j_call: TRBJ1-2
v_call: TRBV11-2
cdr3_aa: ASSPISHSSNYGYT

j_call: TRBJ2-3
v_call: TRBV20-1
cdr3_aa: SARDSSTDTQY

j_call: TRBJ2-7
v_call: TRBV9
cdr3_aa: ASSVASGENYEQY

j_call: TRBJ1-4
v_call: TRBV5-1
cdr3_aa: ASGRDNTDKLF

j_call: TRBJ2-2
v_call: TRBV4-1
cdr3_aa: ASSQTDTGELF

j_call: TRBJ2-5
v_call: TRBV2
cdr3_aa: ASRKKASGYQETQY

j_call: TRBJ1-3
v_call: TRBV7-2
cdr3_aa: ASSPGTAISGNTIY

j_call: TRBJ2-7
v_call: TRBV5-1
cdr3_aa: ASAGNEALYEQY

j_call: TRBJ2-1
v_call: TRBV20-1
cdr3_aa: SARDLGGVYNEQF

j_call: TRBJ2-1
v_call: TRBV7-2
cdr3_aa: ASSWDGTTASNEQF

j_call: TRBJ1-1
v_call: TRBV12-3/TRBV12-4
cdr3_aa: ASSLSRAWLTGLNTEAF

j_call: TRBJ2-5
v_call: TRBV7-2
cdr3_aa: ASSRQETQY

j_call: TRBJ1-2
v_call: TRBV7-8
cdr3_aa: ASSLFRGRSNYGYT

j_call: TRBJ1-6
v_call: TRBV4-3
cdr3_aa: ASSQDGTGGFHNSPLH

j_call: TRBJ2-5
v_call: TRBV9
cdr3_aa: ASSASPLDRVETQY

j_call: TRBJ2-3
v_call: TRBV6-5
cdr3_aa: ASSRTGVLRTDTQY

j_call: TRBJ2-3
v_call: TRBV12-3/TRBV12-4
cdr3_aa: ASSSQVPRDTQY

j_call: TRBJ1-5
v_call: TRBV5-5
cdr3_aa: ASSWQGANQPQH

j_call: TRBJ2-5
v_call: TRBV5-8
cdr3_aa: ASSLIETQY

j_call: TRBJ2-2
v_call: TRBV5-1
cdr3_aa: ASTGTAYTGELF

j_call: TRBJ2-3
v_call: TRBV5-1
cdr3_aa: ASSRGLAGGLMPDTQY

j_call: TRBJ2-1
v_call: TRBV20-1
cdr3_aa: SARDPGLATNSYNEQF

j_call: TRBJ2-5
v_call: TRBV7-9
cdr3_aa: ASTVSGGAETQY

j_call: TRBJ2-7
v_call: TRBV9
cdr3_aa: ASSPSGRTGLGDGHEQY

j_call: TRBJ2-1
v_call: TRBV7-2
cdr3_aa: ASSLDSSSYNEQF

j_call: TRBJ1-2
v_call: TRBV2
cdr3_aa: ASRTFYGYT

j_call: TRBJ1-3
v_call: TRBV20-1
cdr3_aa: SAAQGAFSGNTIY

j_call: TRBJ2-1
v_call: TRBV9
cdr3_aa: ASSVASSGGSGHNEQF

j_call: TRBJ1-2
v_call: TRBV20-1
cdr3_aa: SARDEARRIYGYT

j_call: TRBJ1-2
v_call: TRBV11-2
cdr3_aa: ASSLDNYGYT

j_call: TRBJ2-5
v_call: TRBV20-1
cdr3_aa: SAPRGAEETQY